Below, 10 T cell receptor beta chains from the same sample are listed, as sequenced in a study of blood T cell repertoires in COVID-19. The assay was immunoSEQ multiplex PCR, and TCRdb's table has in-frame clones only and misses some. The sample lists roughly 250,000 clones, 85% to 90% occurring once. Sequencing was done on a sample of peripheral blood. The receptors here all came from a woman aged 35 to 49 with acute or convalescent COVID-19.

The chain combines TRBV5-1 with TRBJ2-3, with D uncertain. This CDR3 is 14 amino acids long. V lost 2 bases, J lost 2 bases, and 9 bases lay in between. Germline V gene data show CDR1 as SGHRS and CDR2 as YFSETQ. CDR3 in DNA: TGCGCCAGCAGCTTCAACACCCACACAGATACGCAGTATTTT. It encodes CASSFNTHTDTQYF.

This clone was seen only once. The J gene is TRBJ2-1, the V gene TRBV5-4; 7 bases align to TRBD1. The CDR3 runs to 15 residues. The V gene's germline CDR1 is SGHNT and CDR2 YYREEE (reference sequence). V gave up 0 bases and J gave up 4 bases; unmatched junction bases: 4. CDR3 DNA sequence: TGTGCCAGCAGCTTGGGACAGGGTTCTTACAATGAGCAGTTCTTC. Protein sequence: CASSLGQGSYNEQFF.

The CDR3, as DNA: TGTGCCATCAGTGAGTCTAGCGGTCGGGGCCTCTATGGCTACACCTTC. Its translation: CAISESSGRGLYGYTF. This rearrangement joins TRBV10-3 to TRBJ1-2, with D possibly TRBD1 on 5 matching bases. With 0 bases removed from V and 4 bases from J, the gap between germline ends came to 15 bases. CDR1 and CDR2 from the germline V gene are ENHRY and SYGVKD. This CDR3 is built from 16 residues.

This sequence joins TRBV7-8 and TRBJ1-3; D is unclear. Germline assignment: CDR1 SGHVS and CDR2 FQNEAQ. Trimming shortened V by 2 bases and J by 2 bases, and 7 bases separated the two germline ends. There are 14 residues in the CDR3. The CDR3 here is CASSLTVPGNTIYF. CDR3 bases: TGTGCCAGCAGCTTAACGGTCCCTGGAAACACCATATATTTT.

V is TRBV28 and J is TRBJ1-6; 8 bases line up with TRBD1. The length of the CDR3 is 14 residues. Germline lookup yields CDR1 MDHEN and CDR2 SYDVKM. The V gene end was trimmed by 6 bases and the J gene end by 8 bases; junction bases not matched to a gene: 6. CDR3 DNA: TGTGCCAGCAGCCCGACAGGGGAAGATTCACCCCTCCACTTT. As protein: CASSPTGEDSPLHF.

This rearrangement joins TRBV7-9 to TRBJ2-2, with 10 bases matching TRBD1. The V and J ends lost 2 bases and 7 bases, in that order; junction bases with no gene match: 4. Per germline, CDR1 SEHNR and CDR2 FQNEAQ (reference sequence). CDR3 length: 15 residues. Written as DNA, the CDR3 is TGTGCCAGCAGCTTAAGACAGGGGGCGGTCGGGGAGCTGTTTTTT. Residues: CASSLRQGAVGELFF.

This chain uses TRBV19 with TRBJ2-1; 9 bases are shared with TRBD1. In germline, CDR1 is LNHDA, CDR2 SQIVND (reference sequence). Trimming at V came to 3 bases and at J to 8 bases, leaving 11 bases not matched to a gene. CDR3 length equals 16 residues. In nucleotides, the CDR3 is TGTGCCAGTAGTATCTACAGGGGGCAAAGGGGGGATGAGCAGTTCTTC. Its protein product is CASSIYRGQRGDEQFF. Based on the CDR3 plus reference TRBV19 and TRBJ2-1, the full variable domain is DGGITQSPKYLFRKEGQNVTLSCEQNLNHDAMYWYRQDPGQGLRLIYYSQIVNDFQKGDIAEGYSVSREKKESFPLTVTSAQKNPTAFYLCASSIYRGQRGDEQFFGPGTRLTVL.

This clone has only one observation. The CDR3 bases are TGTGCCAGCAGCCCCCGCAGTGTGGTACGATTGAACACTGAAGCTTTCTTT. Encoded protein: CASSPRSVVRLNTEAFF. The chain employs TRBV11-2 and TRBJ1-1; D remains unclear. The length of the CDR3 is 17 residues. Germline V lookup: CDR1 SGHAT, CDR2 FQNNGV. Trimming took 5 bases from V and 0 from J, leaving 19 bases between them.

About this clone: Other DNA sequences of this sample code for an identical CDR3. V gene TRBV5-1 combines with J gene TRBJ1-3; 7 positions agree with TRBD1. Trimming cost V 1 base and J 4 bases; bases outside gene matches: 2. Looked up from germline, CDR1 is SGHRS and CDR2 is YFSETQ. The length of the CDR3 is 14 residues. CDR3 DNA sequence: TGCGCCAGCAGCTTGAGGGGGCCGGGAAACACCATATATTTT. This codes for CASSLRGPGNTIYF.

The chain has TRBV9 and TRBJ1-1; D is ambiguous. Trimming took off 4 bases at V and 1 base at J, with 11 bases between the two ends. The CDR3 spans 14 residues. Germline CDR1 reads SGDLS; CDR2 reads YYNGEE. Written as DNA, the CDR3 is TGTGCCAGCAGCCCAGACGGGAGGAACACTGAAGCTTTCTTT. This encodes CASSPDGRNTEAFF.